Below, 28 T cell receptor beta chains from the same sample are listed, as sequenced in a study of T cell responses to AZD1222 COVID-19 vaccine. Here immunoSEQ multiplex PCR was the method, and the copy in TCRdb shows in-frame clones only, minus some. The data hold about 79,000 clones, with about 84% observed a single time. Sequenced material: peripheral blood, taken on day 0 of AZD1222 vaccination. The source is an adult in good health.

This clone was seen more than once but under ten times. The chain couples TRBV5-4 to TRBJ1-6; D not certain. CDR1 SGHNT and CDR2 YYREEE come from the germline V gene (reference sequence). The CDR3 covers 14 residues. The V gene lost 2 bases and the J gene lost 9 bases, with 12 bases spanning the gap. The CDR3 DNA sequence: TGTGCCAGCAGCTTAGAGGGAATTAGTTCACCCCTCCACTTT. Amino acid sequence: CASSLEGISSPLHF. Full variable domain (remainder filled in from reference TRBV5-4 and TRBJ1-6): ETGVTQSPTHLIKTRGQQVTLRCSSQSGHNTVSWYQQALGQGPQFIFQYYREEENGRGNFPPRFSGLQFPNYSSELNVNALELDDSALYLCASSLEGISSPLHFGNGTRLTVT.

This chain links TRBV10-2 with TRBJ1-5; no firm D call. Deletions cut 2 bases from V and 7 bases from J, with 6 bases between. Germline-derived CDR1 and CDR2 are WSHSY and SAAADI. This CDR3 comprises 12 residues. The CDR3 region is CASSEATQPQHF. In DNA form, the CDR3 reads TGCGCCAGCAGTGAGGCAACCCAGCCCCAGCATTTT.

The V call is TRBV7-8, the J call TRBJ1-2; D is perhaps TRBD1 (6 bases). The V gene lost 4 bases and the J gene lost 3 bases, with 12 bases spanning the gap. CDR3 size: 14 residues. The V gene's germline CDR1 is SGHVS and CDR2 FQNEAQ. The CDR3 region has the DNA TGTGCCAGCAGCTCTAGACAGGACGACTATGGCTACACCTTC. Protein: CASSSRQDDYGYTF. The full variable domain, its missing parts supplied by reference TRBV7-8 and TRBJ1-2, is GAGVSQSPRYKVAKRGQDVALRCDPISGHVSLFWYQQALGQGPEFLTYFQNEAQLDKSGLPSDRFFAERPEGSVSTLKIQRTQQEDSAVYLCASSSRQDDYGYTFGSGTRLTVV.

The gene calls are TRBV7-9 and TRBJ2-6; D is uncertain. V was cut by 8 bases and J by 5 bases, with 4 bases left in between. Germline CDR1 is SEHNR and CDR2 is FQNEAQ (reference sequence). CDR3 length: 11 amino acids. The CDR3 nucleotides read TGTGCCAGCGGTCGGGCCAACGTCCTGACTTTC. It encodes CASGRANVLTF.

This clone was counted a single time. The chain is built from TRBV21-1 and TRBJ2-3; TRBD2 is the table's D call, not checked against the DNA. TRBV21-1 is classified as a pseudogene. This CDR3 spans 14 amino acids. CDR3 bases: TGTGCCAGCAGCAAAATGGGACTAGCGGTTAGGCAGTATTTT. Translating gives CASSKMGLAVRQYF.

To note about this clone: This CDR3 is also generated by other DNA sequences in the sample. This chain joins TRBV28 and TRBJ1-2, with a possible D match to TRBD1 (5 bases). CDR3 length equals 13 residues. Looked up from germline, CDR1 is MDHEN and CDR2 is SYDVKM. V lost 2 bases and J lost 2, with 6 bases in between. CDR3: CASSLTGNYGYTF. Here the CDR3 DNA reads TGTGCCAGCAGTTTAACAGGAAACTATGGCTACACCTTC.

This chain uses TRBV5-4 with TRBJ2-7, with 11 positions matching TRBD2. Germline assignment: CDR1 SGHNT and CDR2 YYREEE (reference sequence). V lost 4 bases and J lost 7; bases outside the gene matches: 7. The CDR3 loop spans 14 amino acids. CDR3 bases: TGTGCCAGCAGCCCGACTAGCGGGACGGGTGAGCAGTACTTC. Amino acids: CASSPTSGTGEQYF.

CDR3: CASRSPASYEQYF. CDR3 in DNA: TGCGCCAGCAGGTCACCAGCCTCCTACGAGCAGTACTTC. This sequence joins TRBV5-1 and TRBJ2-7; the D is unclear. V was clipped by 5 bases and J by 0 bases, with 9 bases between them. This CDR3 is built from 13 residues. Germline loops: CDR1 SGHRS, CDR2 YFSETQ.

The chain combines TRBV29-1 with TRBJ1-2; 8 bases are a match to TRBD1. CDR3 length equals 15 residues. The ends lost 2 bases at V and 5 bases at J; junction bases unmatched: 10. CDR1 SQVTM and CDR2 ANQGSEA come from the germline V gene. CDR3 nucleotides: TGCAGCGTTGAACCCGCGGGACAGGCTCTTTATGGCTACACCTTC. Protein product: CSVEPAGQALYGYTF.

The count of this clone is one. V and J are TRBV25-1 and TRBJ1-6, with TRBD1 matching over 8 bases. Germline V lookup: CDR1 MGHDK, CDR2 SYGVNS. Losses at the gene ends were 3 bases for V and 7 bases for J; bases not matched to a gene: 5. This CDR3 is built from 15 residues. The CDR3: CASSDATGENSPLHF. The CDR3 DNA follows: TGTGCCAGCAGTGACGCGACAGGGGAGAATTCACCCCTCCACTTT.

The rearrangement links TRBV6-5 to TRBJ2-4, with TRBD1 as a possible D gene (6 bases). The CDR3 length is 14 residues. The V end lost 0 bases, the J end lost 7 bases, and 10 bases lay between the germline ends. From germline, CDR1 is MNHEY and CDR2 SVGAGI. CDR3 in DNA: TGTGCCAGCAGTTACTCCCGGGACATCAACATTCAGTACTTC. It codes for CASSYSRDINIQYF.

The chain uses TRBV28 and TRBJ2-7, with 8 bases matching TRBD1. The CDR3 is made up of 17 amino acids. Germline V CDR1 and CDR2: MDHEN, SYDVKM. The V gene end was trimmed by 4 bases and the J gene end by 0 bases; junction bases not matched to a gene: 11. The CDR3 region has the DNA TGTGCCAGCAGTTCCCAGGGGGCTGGATTTAGCTCCTACGAGCAGTACTTC. It codes for CASSSQGAGFSSYEQYF.

Only one count was recorded for this clone. The chain employs TRBV11-2 and TRBJ2-1; no definite D call. The V and J ends lost 5 bases and 5 bases respectively, with 7 bases between them. CDR1 is SGHAT, CDR2 FQNNGV, per germline. CDR3 length: 12 amino acids. The CDR3 protein is CASSPRNNEQFF. CDR3 coding DNA: TGTGCCAGCAGCCCCCGGAACAATGAGCAGTTCTTC.

The chain couples TRBV4-1 to TRBJ2-3; D is unresolved. This CDR3 is 14 amino acids long. Germline lookup yields CDR1 MGHRA and CDR2 YSYEKL. Trimming shortened V by 0 bases and J by 1 base, and 5 bases separated the two germline ends. DNA of the CDR3: TGCGCCAGCAGCCAAGAAGGCGGCACAGATACGCAGTATTTT. Protein product: CASSQEGGTDTQYF.

The chain has TRBV5-6 and TRBJ2-7, with 7 bases lining up with TRBD2. The trim removed 4 bases at V and 2 bases at J, leaving 3 bases unmatched. CDR3 length: 13 amino acids. Looked up from germline, CDR1 is SGHDT and CDR2 is YYEEEE. CDR3 DNA sequence: TGTGCCAGCAGCCTCGGGACTACCTACGAGCAGTACTTC. Its protein is CASSLGTTYEQYF.

This clone was picked up one time. The rearrangement links TRBV18 to TRBJ1-6, with a weak D call TRBD1 (6 bases). V was cut by 3 bases and J by 5 bases, with 11 bases left in between. CDR1 and CDR2 (germline): KGHSH, LQKENI. The CDR3 has 15 amino acids. The CDR3, as DNA: TGTGCCAGCTCACCTGTACAGGGACATAATTCACCCCTCCACTTT. Residues: CASSPVQGHNSPLHF.

The sample holds a few counts of this clone. The chain recombines TRBV3-1 (or the pseudogene TRBV3-2) with TRBJ1-1; D is uncertain. Germline loops: CDR1 LGHDT, CDR2 YNNKEL (reference sequence). This CDR3 comprises 14 residues. Deletions cut 8 bases from V and 4 bases from J, with 17 bases between. The CDR3 DNA is TGTGCCAGCGGGTCCAGTTGGCAGAGCACTGAAGCTTTCTTT. It is translated as CASGSSWQSTEAFF.

V is TRBV30 and J is TRBJ2-3; weak D call: TRBD1 (6 bases). Trimming took off 3 bases at V and 4 bases at J, with 17 bases between the two ends. CDR1 and CDR2 from the germline V gene are GTSNPN and SVGIG (reference sequence). The CDR3 has 15 amino acids. DNA for the CDR3: TGTGCCTGGAGAGGACAGAGGCCCTCTCCAGATACGCAGTATTTT. Its protein product is CAWRGQRPSPDTQYF.

This clone was seen a few times. V usage is TRBV5-5 and J usage is TRBJ2-2, with D perhaps matching TRBD2 (6 bases). Deletions cut 0 bases from V and 2 bases from J, with 11 bases between. The germline V gene has CDR1 SGHKS and CDR2 YYEKEE (reference sequence). The CDR3 has 16 residues. The CDR3 here is CASSLVGGVNTGELFF. In DNA form, the CDR3 reads TGTGCCAGCAGCTTGGTCGGCGGGGTTAACACCGGGGAGCTGTTTTTT.

A few counts support this clone. The V gene is TRBV28, the J gene TRBJ1-2, with D unresolved. Germline V CDR1 and CDR2: MDHEN, SYDVKM. This CDR3 spans 15 amino acids. Trimming left V 3 bases short and J 3 bases short, with 14 bases between. CDR3 sequence: CASSLYPGSYYGYTF. Written as DNA, the CDR3 is TGTGCCAGCAGTTTGTACCCCGGCAGTTACTATGGCTACACCTTC.

This clone was recorded a few times. The chain has TRBV19 and TRBJ2-1, with 8 bases fitting TRBD1. Germline values: CDR1 LNHDA, CDR2 SQIVND (reference sequence). The CDR3 consists of 14 residues. V was pared by 5 bases and J by 5 bases, with 5 bases of the junction left unmatched. CDR3 sequence (DNA): TGTGCCAGTAGTCGACAGGGGATGAACAATGAGCAGTTCTTC. Translating it yields CASSRQGMNNEQFF.

The chain employs TRBV5-1 and TRBJ2-7; 9 positions agree with TRBD1. Germline trimming cut 2 bases from V and 6 bases from J; bases unmatched to any gene: 6. CDR1 is SGHRS, CDR2 YFSETQ, per germline. The CDR3 has 14 residues. DNA of the CDR3: TGCGCCAGCAGCTTCCGGACAGGGGAGCGCGAGCAGTACTTC. Translation gives CASSFRTGEREQYF.

The chain links TRBV5-1 to TRBJ2-3; no clear D gene. The germline gives CDR1 SGHRS, CDR2 YFSETQ. The CDR3 length is 13 residues. The V gene lost 4 bases and the J gene lost 5 bases, with 11 bases spanning the gap. CDR3 in DNA: TGCGCCAGCAGCCGGTCGGGCCGAGATACGCAGTATTTT. This translates into CASSRSGRDTQYF.

This clone appeared once. The chain combines TRBV9 with TRBJ1-2, with 7 bases fitting TRBD1. The CDR3 length is 13 residues. CDR1 is SGDLS, CDR2 YYNGEE, per germline. Trimming removed 4 bases from V and 2 bases from J; junction bases left unmatched: 2. The CDR3 spells CASSRDSNYGYTF. The CDR3 DNA reads TGTGCCAGCAGCCGGGACAGCAACTATGGCTACACCTTC.

This clone was detected only once. The rearrangement links TRBV3-1 (or the pseudogene TRBV3-2) to TRBJ2-2, with a tentative D call TRBD2 (5 bases). This CDR3 has 12 residues. Per the germline V gene, CDR1 is LGHDT and CDR2 is YNNKEL (reference sequence). The V and J ends lost 2 bases and 13 bases respectively, with 11 bases between them. As DNA, the CDR3 is TGTGCCAGCAGCCAACCCCCGGAGGTGCTGTTTTTT. Amino acid sequence: CASSQPPEVLFF.

The rearrangement joins TRBV27 to TRBJ2-3; no reliable D call. The germline V and J ends were trimmed by 2 bases and 3 bases, with 6 bases remaining between them. The length of the CDR3 is 13 residues. Germline CDR1 is MNHEY and CDR2 is SMNVEV (reference sequence). The CDR3 sequence is CASSLLGTDTQYF. The CDR3 region has the DNA TGTGCCAGCAGTTTACTGGGAACAGATACGCAGTATTTT.

The chain carries TRBV2 and TRBJ2-3; 7 nucleotides line up with TRBD2. Germline loops: CDR1 SNHLY, CDR2 FYNNEI. V lost 6 bases, J lost 2 bases, and 8 bases stayed unmatched. This CDR3 is 15 amino acids long. CDR3 in DNA: TGTGCCAGCAGGCACATAGCGGGCACCACAGATACGCAGTATTTT. Translated, it gives CASRHIAGTTDTQYF.

The chain couples TRBV3-1 (or the pseudogene TRBV3-2) to TRBJ2-7; 11 bases line up with TRBD1. V was pared by 1 base and J by 6 bases, with 8 bases of the junction left unmatched. The germline gives CDR1 LGHDT, CDR2 YNNKEL (reference sequence). The CDR3 consists of 16 residues. CDR3 in amino acids: CASSQGRGTGGGEQYF. CDR3 coding DNA: TGTGCCAGCAGCCAAGGGAGGGGGACAGGGGGAGGCGAGCAGTACTTC.